The 15 T cell receptor beta chains listed next were all sequenced from one sample in a study of blood T cell repertoires in COVID-19. Libraries were prepared by immunoSEQ multiplex PCR; TCRdb keeps only in-frame clonotypes and omits some of them. The data show 300,000 to 450,000 clones, approximately 80% seen once. What was sequenced was peripheral blood. The origin of the receptors is a human donor with acute or convalescent COVID-19. The donor label of this sample is uncertain.

The rearrangement joins TRBV11-2 to TRBJ1-3, with D possibly being TRBD1 (5 bases). Germline V gene sequence: CDR1 SGHAT, CDR2 FQNNGV. CDR3 size: 13 residues. The V gene lost 1 base and the J gene lost 9 bases, with 10 bases spanning the gap. The CDR3 bases are TGTGCCAGCAGCTTAGTGTTCGGGGGCACCATATATTTT. It translates to CASSLVFGGTIYF.

The gene calls are TRBV3-1 (or the pseudogene TRBV3-2) and TRBJ2-1; 15 nucleotides match TRBD2. V lost 8 bases and J lost 6; bases outside the gene matches: 11. The germline V gene encodes CDR1 LGHDT and CDR2 YNNKEL (reference sequence). The length of the CDR3 is 17 residues. CDR3 residues: CASRGTSGGLPLNEQFF. DNA of the CDR3: TGTGCCAGCCGTGGGACTAGCGGGGGGCTTCCTCTCAATGAGCAGTTCTTC.

The V gene is TRBV10-2, the J gene TRBJ2-5, with 8 bases that match TRBD1. CDR3 length equals 14 residues. J gave up 6 bases and V 10 bases, and 13 bases lay outside the gene matches. CDR1 is WSHSY and CDR2 is SAAADI in the germline V gene. CDR3 sequence reads: CATLRLTGDKTQYF. The CDR3, as DNA: TGCGCCACCTTAAGATTGACAGGGGATAAGACCCAGTACTTC.

The table lists this clone with a count of one. V gene TRBV6-5 combines with J gene TRBJ1-4; D perhaps matches TRBD1 (6 bases). Trimming shortened V by 7 bases and J by 5 bases, and 11 bases separated the two germline ends. The CDR3 sequence is 13 residues long. From germline, CDR1 is MNHEY and CDR2 SVGAGI. CDR3 region: CASTSGANEKLFF. The CDR3 region has the DNA TGTGCCAGCACATCAGGGGCCAATGAAAAACTGTTTTTT.

V gene TRBV21-1 combines with J gene TRBJ1-6; the table assigns TRBD1, which was not confirmed against the DNA. TRBV21-1 is a pseudogene. The length of the CDR3 is 18 residues. Here the CDR3 reads CATLNRSVRGEYNSPLHF. The CDR3 nucleotides read TGTGCCACCCTAAATAGGTCGGTCAGGGGTGAGTATAATTCACCCCTCCACTTT.

The CDR3 loop is CASCMSGLGTYEQYF. CDR3 bases: TGTGCCAGCTGCATGTCAGGGTTAGGGACCTACGAGCAGTACTTC. This chain joins TRBV6-5 and TRBJ2-7; tentative D call: TRBD1 (5 bases). From germline, CDR1 is MNHEY and CDR2 SVGAGI. Trimming took 8 bases from V and 2 from J, leaving 19 bases between them. The CDR3 sequence is 15 residues long.

The V and J genes are TRBV3-1 (or the pseudogene TRBV3-2) and TRBJ1-6; a weak D match, TRBD1 (6 bases). The CDR3 sequence is 16 residues long. The V end was cut by 6 bases, the J end by 8 bases, with 20 bases between. Per germline, CDR1 LGHDT and CDR2 YNNKEL (reference sequence). The CDR3 here is CASSLSGGAIDSPLHF. CDR3 DNA: TGTGCCAGCAGTTTATCTGGGGGCGCGATTGATTCACCCCTCCACTTT.

Notes on this clone: Other DNA sequences in the same sample also yield this CDR3. This chain links TRBV2 with TRBJ1-1; D is undetermined. The CDR3 covers 12 residues. Trimming removed 3 bases from V and 1 base from J, with 3 bases in between. Germline V gene sequence: CDR1 SNHLY, CDR2 FYNNEI. CDR3 sequence (DNA): TGTGCCAGCAGTGAGCGGAACACTGAAGCTTTCTTT. It is translated as CASSERNTEAFF.

The count of this clone is one. This rearrangement joins TRBV7-2 to TRBJ2-7; D is perhaps TRBD2 (5 bases). CDR3 length: 15 residues. V lost 5 bases, J lost 3 bases, and 17 bases lay in between. Germline CDR1 and CDR2: SGHTA and FQGNSA. The CDR3 DNA sequence: TGTGCCAGCAGCCCTCGGACTTTAAATGACTACGAGCAGTACTTC. This gives the protein CASSPRTLNDYEQYF.

This chain links TRBV28 with TRBJ1-2; tentatively, D is TRBD1 (6 bases). The CDR3 spans 15 residues. From germline, CDR1 is MDHEN and CDR2 SYDVKM. Between the trimmed V and J ends, which lost 9 bases and 8 bases, there was a span of 25 bases. This chain's CDR3 is CASHFAGEGVRGYTF. In DNA form, the CDR3 reads TGTGCCAGTCATTTCGCAGGGGAGGGGGTGCGGGGCTACACCTTC.

The chain couples TRBV12-3 or TRBV12-4 to TRBJ1-4, with D uncertain. The CDR3 contains 13 residues. Trimming left V 5 bases short and J 5 bases short, with 9 bases between. CDR3 sequence: CASSPQQNEKLFF. The CDR3 DNA is TGTGCCAGCAGTCCCCAACAGAATGAAAAACTGTTTTTT.

This chain links TRBV2 with TRBJ1-5, with 9 bases that match TRBD1. The CDR3 length is 13 residues. Trimming at V came to 7 bases and at J to 7 bases, leaving 5 bases not matched to a gene. The V gene's germline CDR1 is SNHLY and CDR2 FYNNEI. CDR3 bases: TGTGCCAGCAAGGGACAGGGTGCCCAGCCCCAGCATTTT. Amino acids: CASKGQGAQPQHF.

The chain is built from TRBV2 and TRBJ1-2; D possibly corresponds to TRBD1 (5 bases). The germline V and J ends were trimmed by 7 bases and 2 bases, with 11 bases remaining between them. The CDR3 totals 13 residues. The germline V gene encodes CDR1 SNHLY and CDR2 FYNNEI. CDR3 protein: CASNGGENYGYTF. The CDR3 DNA reads as TGTGCCAGCAATGGGGGGGAAAACTATGGCTACACCTTC.

The rearrangement joins TRBV5-4 to TRBJ1-1, with 7 nucleotides matching TRBD1. The CDR3 is 16 residues long. Trimming removed 0 bases from V and 0 bases from J; junction bases left unmatched: 5. Germline V lookup: CDR1 SGHNT, CDR2 YYREEE (reference sequence). The CDR3 sequence: CASSLGGTALNTEAFF. The CDR3 nucleotides read TGTGCCAGCAGCTTGGGCGGGACAGCTTTGAACACTGAAGCTTTCTTT.

About this clone: This CDR3 is also generated by other DNA sequences in the sample. The chain links TRBV12-3 or TRBV12-4 to TRBJ1-1, with 7 bases fitting TRBD1. V dropped 6 bases and J dropped 5; count of bases not matched to a gene: 6. The CDR3 runs 13 residues. In DNA form, the CDR3 reads TGTGCCAGCAGCCGACAGGGAGTGACTGAAGCTTTCTTT. Amino acids: CASSRQGVTEAFF.